This note documents a single T cell receptor beta chain sequence. The antigen is unknown. Random hexamers were used to reverse transcribe roughly 0.45 to 1 ug of RNA. TCRdb re-called the immunoSEQ multiplex PCR reads through MiXCR, storing one row per CDR3 protein. The sample yields about 130,000 distinct CDR3 sequences, around 96% seen once. This specimen belongs to a study of CD8 T cells in Susac syndrome. Findings and limits, study-wide: Susac syndrome CD8+ repertoires were clonally expanded, most strongly in CD8+ TEMRA cells.

V trimming: 1 base; J trimming: 6 bases; junction bases outside the gene matches: 5. The CDR3 loop spans 15 amino acids. Germline values: CDR1 SEHNR, CDR2 FQNEAQ (reference sequence). This TCR came from a human donor with Susac syndrome. The chain is built from TRBV7-9 and TRBJ2-7; TRBD2 agrees at 11 bases. The sequencing sample was made of CD8+ T cells from PBMCs. This chain's CDR3 is CASSLVSGTSGEQYF. The CDR3 region has the DNA TGTGCCAGCAGCTTAGTGTCCGGGACTAGCGGCGAGCAGTACTTC.